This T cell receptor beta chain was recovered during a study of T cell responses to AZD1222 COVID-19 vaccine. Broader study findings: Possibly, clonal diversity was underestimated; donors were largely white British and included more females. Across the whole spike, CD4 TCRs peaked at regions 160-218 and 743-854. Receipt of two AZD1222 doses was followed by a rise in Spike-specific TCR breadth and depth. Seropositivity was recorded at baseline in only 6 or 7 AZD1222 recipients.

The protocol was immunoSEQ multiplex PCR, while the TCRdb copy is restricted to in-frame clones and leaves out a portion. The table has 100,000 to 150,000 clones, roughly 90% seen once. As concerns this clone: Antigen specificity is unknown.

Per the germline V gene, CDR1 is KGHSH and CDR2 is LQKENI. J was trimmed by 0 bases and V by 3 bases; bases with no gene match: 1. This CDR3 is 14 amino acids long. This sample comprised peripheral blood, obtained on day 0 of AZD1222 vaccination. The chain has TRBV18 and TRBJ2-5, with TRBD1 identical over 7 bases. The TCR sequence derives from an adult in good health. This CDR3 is CASSPGTDQETQYF. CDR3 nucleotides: TGTGCCAGCTCACCTGGGACAGACCAAGAGACCCAGTACTTC.